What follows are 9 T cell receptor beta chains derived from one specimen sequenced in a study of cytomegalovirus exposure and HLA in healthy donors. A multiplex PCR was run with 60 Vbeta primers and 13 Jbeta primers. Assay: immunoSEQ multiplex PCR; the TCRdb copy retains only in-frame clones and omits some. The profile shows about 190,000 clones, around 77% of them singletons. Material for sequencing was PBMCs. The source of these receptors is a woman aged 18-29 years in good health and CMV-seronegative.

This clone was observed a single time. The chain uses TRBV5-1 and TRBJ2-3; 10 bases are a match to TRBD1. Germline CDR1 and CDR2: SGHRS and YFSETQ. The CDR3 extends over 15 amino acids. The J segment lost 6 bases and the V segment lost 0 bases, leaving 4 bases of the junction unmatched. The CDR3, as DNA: TGCGCCAGCAGCTTGGAGACAGGGGGCGAGGATACGCAGTATTTT. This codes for CASSLETGGEDTQYF.

CDR3: CASSHAGTGWETQYF. CDR3 bases: TGCGCCAGCAGCCATGCCGGGACAGGGTGGGAGACCCAGTACTTC. The chain uses TRBV4-1 and TRBJ2-5; 9 bases fit TRBD1. Germline CDR1 MGHRA, CDR2 YSYEKL. V lost 3 bases to trimming and J lost 5 bases; unmatched junction nucleotides: 7. CDR3 length: 15 amino acids.

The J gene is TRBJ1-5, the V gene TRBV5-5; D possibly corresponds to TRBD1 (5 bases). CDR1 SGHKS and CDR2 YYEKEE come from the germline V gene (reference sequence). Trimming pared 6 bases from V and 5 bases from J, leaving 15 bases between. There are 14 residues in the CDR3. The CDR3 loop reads CASTFQGGDQPQHF. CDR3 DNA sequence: TGTGCCAGCACCTTTCAGGGTGGTGATCAGCCCCAGCATTTT.

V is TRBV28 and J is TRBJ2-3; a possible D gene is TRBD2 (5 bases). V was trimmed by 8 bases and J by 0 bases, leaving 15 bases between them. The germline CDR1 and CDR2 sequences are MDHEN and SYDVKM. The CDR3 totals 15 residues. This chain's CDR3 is CASHKLGVSTDTQYF. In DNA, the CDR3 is TGTGCCAGCCACAAACTAGGTGTTAGCACAGATACGCAGTATTTT.

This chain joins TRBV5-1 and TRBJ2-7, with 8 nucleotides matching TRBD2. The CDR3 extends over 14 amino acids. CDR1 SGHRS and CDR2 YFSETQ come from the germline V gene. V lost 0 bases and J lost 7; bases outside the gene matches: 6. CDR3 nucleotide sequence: TGCGCCAGCAGCTTGGCCCGGGAGGGCGGGGAGCAGTACTTC. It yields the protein CASSLAREGGEQYF. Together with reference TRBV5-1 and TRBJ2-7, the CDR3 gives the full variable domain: KAGVTQTPRYLIKTRGQQVTLSCSPISGHRSVSWYQQTPGQGLQFLFEYFSETQRNKGNFPGRFSGRQFSNSRSEMNVSTLELGDSALYLCASSLAREGGEQYFGPGTRLTVT.

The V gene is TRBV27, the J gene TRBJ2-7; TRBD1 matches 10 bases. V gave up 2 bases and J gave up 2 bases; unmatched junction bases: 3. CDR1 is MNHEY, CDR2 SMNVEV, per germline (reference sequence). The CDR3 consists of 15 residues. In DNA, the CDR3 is TGTGCCAGCAGTTTAGGACAGGGGGTCGCCTACGAGCAGTACTTC. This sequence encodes CASSLGQGVAYEQYF.

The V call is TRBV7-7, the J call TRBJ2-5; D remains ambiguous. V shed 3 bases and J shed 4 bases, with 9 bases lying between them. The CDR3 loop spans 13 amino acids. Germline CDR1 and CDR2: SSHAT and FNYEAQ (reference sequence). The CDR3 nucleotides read TGTGCCAGCAGCTTGCCCCTAGGAGAGACCCAGTACTTC. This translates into CASSLPLGETQYF. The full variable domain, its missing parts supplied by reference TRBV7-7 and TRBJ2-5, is GAGVSQSPRYKVTKRGQDVTLRCDPISSHATLYWYQQALGQGPEFLTYFNYEAQPDKSGLPSDRFSAERPEGSISTLTIQRTEQRDSAMYRCASSLPLGETQYFGPGTRLLVL.

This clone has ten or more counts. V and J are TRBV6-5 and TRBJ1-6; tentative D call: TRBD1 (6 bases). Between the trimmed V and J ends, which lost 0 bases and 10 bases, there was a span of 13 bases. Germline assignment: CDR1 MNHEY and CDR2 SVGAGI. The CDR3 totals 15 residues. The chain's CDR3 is CASSYSRQGNSPLHF. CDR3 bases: TGTGCCAGCAGTTACTCGCGGCAGGGGAACTCACCCCTCCACTTT.

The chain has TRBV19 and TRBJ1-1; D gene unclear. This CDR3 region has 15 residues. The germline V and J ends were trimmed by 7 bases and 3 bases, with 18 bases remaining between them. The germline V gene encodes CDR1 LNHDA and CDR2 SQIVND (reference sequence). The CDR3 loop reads CASKHGGIGDTEAFF. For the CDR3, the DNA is TGTGCCAGTAAACACGGAGGGATCGGGGACACTGAAGCTTTCTTT. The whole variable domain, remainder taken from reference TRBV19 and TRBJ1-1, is DGGITQSPKYLFRKEGQNVTLSCEQNLNHDAMYWYRQDPGQGLRLIYYSQIVNDFQKGDIAEGYSVSREKKESFPLTVTSAQKNPTAFYLCASKHGGIGDTEAFFGQGTRLTVV.